The rows below give T cell receptor beta chains drawn from one sample of a study of T cells in localized non-small cell lung cancer. Generated by immunoSEQ multiplex PCR, the TCRdb table keeps only in-frame clones and is missing some. The sample contains 30,000 to 35,000 clones, 88% of which appear only once. The sample in question was peripheral blood, obtained before any cancer treatment. These receptors came from a woman between 35 and 75 years old with stage I lung adenocarcinoma. Each CDR3 is given with its conserved first and last residue. Each record gives: D gene, V gene, clone size, J gene, CDR3 DNA, CDR3 protein. D genes are given only for firm matches. Size is stated for part of the rows, as once, few or many counts, or as a class when the clone is expanded.

d_gene: NA; v_gene: TRBV6-5; abundance: NA; j_gene: TRBJ1-1; CDR3nt: TGTGCCAGCAGCCCACGAGTTAGGCGTGTCACTGAAGCTTTCTTT; CDR3aa: CASSPRVRRVTEAFF
d_gene: NA; v_gene: TRBV4-3; abundance: NA; j_gene: TRBJ2-5; CDR3nt: TGCGCCAGCAGCCAAGATGGATGGGCAGGAAAAGCTGAGACCCAGTACTTC; CDR3aa: CASSQDGWAGKAETQYF
d_gene: TRBD1; v_gene: TRBV29-1; abundance: NA; j_gene: TRBJ1-2; CDR3nt: TGCAGCGTTGAAGCCCTGGACAGGGTTAATGGCTACACCTTC; CDR3aa: CSVEALDRVNGYTF
d_gene: NA; v_gene: TRBV19; abundance: once; j_gene: TRBJ1-3; CDR3nt: TGTGCCAGTAGTCCATCCTCCTCTGGAAACACCATATATTTT; CDR3aa: CASSPSSSGNTIYF
d_gene: TRBD1; v_gene: TRBV7-2; abundance: NA; j_gene: TRBJ2-7; CDR3nt: TGTGCCAGCAGCGCTACAGGGGGCCAGTACGAGCAGTACTTC; CDR3aa: CASSATGGQYEQYF
d_gene: TRBD1; v_gene: TRBV6-5; abundance: once; j_gene: TRBJ1-2; CDR3nt: TGTGCCAGCAGTTACGGGCAGGGGGCGGACTATGGCTACACCTTC; CDR3aa: CASSYGQGADYGYTF
d_gene: NA; v_gene: TRBV2; abundance: NA; j_gene: TRBJ2-1; CDR3nt: TGTGCCAGCAGTGAACTGTTGGGCGATGAGCAGTTCTTC; CDR3aa: CASSELLGDEQFF
d_gene: NA; v_gene: TRBV29-1; abundance: NA; j_gene: TRBJ1-2; CDR3nt: TGCAGCGTTGAAGGGCCACGGGACGCTAACTATGGCTACACCTTC; CDR3aa: CSVEGPRDANYGYTF
d_gene: NA; v_gene: TRBV4-3; abundance: NA; j_gene: TRBJ2-2; CDR3nt: TGCGCCAGCAGCCAAGATCCGTCGGAGAACACCGGGGAGCTGTTTTTT; CDR3aa: CASSQDPSENTGELFF
d_gene: NA; v_gene: TRBV5-1; abundance: NA; j_gene: TRBJ2-1; CDR3nt: TGCGCCAGCGGGAGGGCAGGGGGCTCCTACAATGAGCAGTTCTTC; CDR3aa: CASGRAGGSYNEQFF
d_gene: NA; v_gene: TRBV9; abundance: NA; j_gene: TRBJ2-2; CDR3nt: TGTGCCAGCCAAGCAGGGAACACCGGGGAGCTGTTTTTT; CDR3aa: CASQAGNTGELFF